This T cell receptor beta chain stems from a study of blood T cells in healthy people across ages. The length of the CDR3 is 13 residues. V was clipped by 6 bases and J by 11 bases, with 19 bases between them. PCR was performed a second time for about 6 to 11 cycles using a sample-barcoded 5' primer and a J-beta primer mix. TCRdb ran MiXCR on the 5' RACE reads and lists one entry per CDR3 protein. This repertoire shows 800,000 to 1,300,000 distinct CDR3 sequences, under 30% found once; its top ten account for less than 0.85%. A further study also used this sample, focusing on T cells of mothers and their children.

The chain joins TRBV12-3 or TRBV12-4 to TRBJ2-5, with D perhaps matching TRBD2 (5 bases). What was sequenced was blood. This TCR derives from a girl aged 2 to 10 in good health. This CDR3 is CASSPTRIGEQYF. CDR3 nucleotide sequence: TGTGCCAGCAGCCCGACCCGAATTGGGGAGCAGTACTTC.